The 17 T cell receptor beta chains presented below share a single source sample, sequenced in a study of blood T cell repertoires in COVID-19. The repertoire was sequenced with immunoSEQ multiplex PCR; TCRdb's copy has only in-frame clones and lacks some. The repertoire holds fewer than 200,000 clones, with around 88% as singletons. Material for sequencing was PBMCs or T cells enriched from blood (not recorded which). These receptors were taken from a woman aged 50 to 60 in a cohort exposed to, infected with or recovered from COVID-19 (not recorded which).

The CDR3 DNA reads as TGTGCCAGCAGCTTAGTAGGGGGCGATACCCCTGAAGCTTTCTTT. Its translation: CASSLVGGDTPEAFF. This chain uses TRBV7-3 with TRBJ1-1, with 7 bases lining up with TRBD1. With V trimmed by 2 bases and J by 6 bases, 9 bases remained unmatched. Germline V CDR1 and CDR2: SGHTA, FQGTGA. CDR3 size: 15 residues.

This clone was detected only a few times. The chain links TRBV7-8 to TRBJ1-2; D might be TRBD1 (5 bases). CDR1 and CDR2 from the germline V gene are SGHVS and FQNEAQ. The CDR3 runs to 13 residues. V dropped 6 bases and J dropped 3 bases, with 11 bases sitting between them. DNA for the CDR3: TGTGCCAGCAGTCAAGGGGCGTACTATGGCTACACCTTC. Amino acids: CASSQGAYYGYTF.

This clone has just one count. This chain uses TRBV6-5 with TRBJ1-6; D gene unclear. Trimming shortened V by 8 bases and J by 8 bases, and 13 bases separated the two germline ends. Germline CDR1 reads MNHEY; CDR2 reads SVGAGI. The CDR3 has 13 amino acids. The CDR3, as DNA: TGTGCCAGCGGGAGGGCCGGGGATTCACCCCTCCACTTT. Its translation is CASGRAGDSPLHF.

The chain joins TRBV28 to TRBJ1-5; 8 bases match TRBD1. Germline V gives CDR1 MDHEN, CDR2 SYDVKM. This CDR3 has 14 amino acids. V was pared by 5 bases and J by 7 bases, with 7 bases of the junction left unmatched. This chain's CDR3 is CASSPPDRGQPQHF. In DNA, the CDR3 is TGTGCCAGCAGTCCCCCTGACAGGGGACAGCCCCAGCATTTT.

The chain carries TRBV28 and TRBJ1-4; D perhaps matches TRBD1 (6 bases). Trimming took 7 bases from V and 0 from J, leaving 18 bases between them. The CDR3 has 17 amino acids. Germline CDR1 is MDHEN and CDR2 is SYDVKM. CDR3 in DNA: TGTGCCAGCATCCAAGGGGGGGGCCTGGCAACTAATGAAAAACTGTTTTTT. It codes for CASIQGGGLATNEKLFF. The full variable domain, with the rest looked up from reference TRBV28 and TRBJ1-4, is DVKVTQSSRYLVKRTGEKVFLECVQDMDHENMFWYRQDPGLGLRLIYFSYDVKMKEKGDIPEGYSVSREKKERFSLILESASTNQTSMYLCASIQGGGLATNEKLFFGSGTQLSVL.

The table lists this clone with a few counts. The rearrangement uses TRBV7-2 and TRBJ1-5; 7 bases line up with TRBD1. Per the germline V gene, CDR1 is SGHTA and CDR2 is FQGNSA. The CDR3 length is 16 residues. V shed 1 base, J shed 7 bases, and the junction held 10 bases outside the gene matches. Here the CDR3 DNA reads TGTGCCAGCAGCTTAGGATGGACAGGAGGCCAACAGCCCCAGCATTTT. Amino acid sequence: CASSLGWTGGQQPQHF.

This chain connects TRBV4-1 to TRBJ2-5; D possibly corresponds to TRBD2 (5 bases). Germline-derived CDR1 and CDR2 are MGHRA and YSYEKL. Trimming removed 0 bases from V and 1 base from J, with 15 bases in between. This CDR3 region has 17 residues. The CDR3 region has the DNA TGCGCCAGCAGCCAAGATATTCGGCTAGCAGTCCAAGAGACCCAGTACTTC. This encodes CASSQDIRLAVQETQYF.

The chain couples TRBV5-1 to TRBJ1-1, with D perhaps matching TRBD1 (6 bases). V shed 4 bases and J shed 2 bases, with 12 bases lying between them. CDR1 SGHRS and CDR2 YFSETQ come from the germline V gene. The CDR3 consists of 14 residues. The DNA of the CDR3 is TGCGCCAGCAGCGTACAGGGCGGCAACACTGAAGCTTTCTTT. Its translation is CASSVQGGNTEAFF. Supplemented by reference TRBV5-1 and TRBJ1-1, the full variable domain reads KAGVTQTPRYLIKTRGQQVTLSCSPISGHRSVSWYQQTPGQGLQFLFEYFSETQRNKGNFPGRFSGRQFSNSRSEMNVSTLELGDSALYLCASSVQGGNTEAFFGQGTRLTVV.

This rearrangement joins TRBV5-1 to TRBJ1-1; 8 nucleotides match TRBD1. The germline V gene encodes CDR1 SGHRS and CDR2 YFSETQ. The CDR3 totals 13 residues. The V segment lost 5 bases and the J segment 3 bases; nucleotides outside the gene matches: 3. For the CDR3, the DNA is TGCGCCAGCAGAGGACAGGGCCACACTGAAGCTTTCTTT. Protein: CASRGQGHTEAFF.

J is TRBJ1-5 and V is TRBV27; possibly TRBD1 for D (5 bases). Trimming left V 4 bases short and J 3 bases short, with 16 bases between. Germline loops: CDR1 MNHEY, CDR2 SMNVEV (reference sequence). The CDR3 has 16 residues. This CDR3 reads CASSSGQAGLNQPQHF. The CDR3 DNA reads TGTGCCAGCAGTTCCGGCCAGGCAGGGCTCAATCAGCCCCAGCATTTT.

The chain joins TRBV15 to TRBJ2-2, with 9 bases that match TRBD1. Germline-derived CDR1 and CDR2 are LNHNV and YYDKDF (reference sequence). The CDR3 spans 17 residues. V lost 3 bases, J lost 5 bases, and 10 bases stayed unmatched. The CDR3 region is CATSSAGTGFRTGELFF. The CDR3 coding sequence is TGTGCCACCAGCAGCGCCGGGACAGGGTTTCGGACCGGGGAGCTGTTTTTT.

The CDR3, as DNA: TGTGCCAGCAGGGGGGGAGGGCCCTACAATGAGCAGTTCTTC. Its translation: CASRGGGPYNEQFF. The chain recombines TRBV6-5 with TRBJ2-1; 7 positions match TRBD2. CDR3 length: 14 amino acids. Per the germline V gene, CDR1 is MNHEY and CDR2 is SVGAGI. Germline trimming cut 6 bases from V and 2 bases from J; bases unmatched to any gene: 4.

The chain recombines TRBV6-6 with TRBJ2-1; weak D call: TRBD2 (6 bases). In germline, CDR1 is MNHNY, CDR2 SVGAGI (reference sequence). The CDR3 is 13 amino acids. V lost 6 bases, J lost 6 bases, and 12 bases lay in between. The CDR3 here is CASSRDSINEQFF. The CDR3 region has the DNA TGTGCCAGCAGCCGGGACTCTATCAATGAGCAGTTCTTC.

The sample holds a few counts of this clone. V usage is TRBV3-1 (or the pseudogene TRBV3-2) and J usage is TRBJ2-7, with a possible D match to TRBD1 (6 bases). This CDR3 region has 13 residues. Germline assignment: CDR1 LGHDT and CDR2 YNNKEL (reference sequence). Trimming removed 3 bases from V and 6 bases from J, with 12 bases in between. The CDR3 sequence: CASSQIQGSEQYF. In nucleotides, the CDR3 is TGTGCCAGCAGCCAGATACAGGGATCCGAGCAGTACTTC.

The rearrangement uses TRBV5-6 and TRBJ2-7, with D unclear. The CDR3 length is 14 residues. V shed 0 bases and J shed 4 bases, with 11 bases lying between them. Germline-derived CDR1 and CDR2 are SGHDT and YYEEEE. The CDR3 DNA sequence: TGTGCCAGCAGCTTGGCCGTATCGGTATACGAGCAGTACTTC. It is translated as CASSLAVSVYEQYF.

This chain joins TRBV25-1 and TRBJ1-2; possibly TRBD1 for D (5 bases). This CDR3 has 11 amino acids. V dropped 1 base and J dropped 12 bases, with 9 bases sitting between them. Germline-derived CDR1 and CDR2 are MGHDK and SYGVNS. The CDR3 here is CASSESHRHTF. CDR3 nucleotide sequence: TGTGCCAGCAGTGAATCCCACAGGCACACCTTC.

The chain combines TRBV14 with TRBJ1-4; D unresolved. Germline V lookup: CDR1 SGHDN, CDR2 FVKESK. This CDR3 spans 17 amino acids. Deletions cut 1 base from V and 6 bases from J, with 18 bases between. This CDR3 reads CASSQGRIRREDEKLFF. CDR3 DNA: TGTGCCAGCAGCCAAGGCCGGATACGAAGGGAGGATGAAAAACTGTTTTTT.